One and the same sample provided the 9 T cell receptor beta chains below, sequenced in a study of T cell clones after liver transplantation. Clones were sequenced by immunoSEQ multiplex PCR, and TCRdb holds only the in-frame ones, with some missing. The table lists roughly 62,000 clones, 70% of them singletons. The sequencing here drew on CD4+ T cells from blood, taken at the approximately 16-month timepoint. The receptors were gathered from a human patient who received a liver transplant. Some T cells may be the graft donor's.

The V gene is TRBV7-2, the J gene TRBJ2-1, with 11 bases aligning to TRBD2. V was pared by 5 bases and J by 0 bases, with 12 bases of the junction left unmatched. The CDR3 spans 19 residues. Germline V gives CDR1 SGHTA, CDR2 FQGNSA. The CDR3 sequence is CASSREGLAVPSSYNEQFF. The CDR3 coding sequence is TGTGCCAGCAGCCGAGAGGGACTAGCGGTTCCGAGCTCCTACAATGAGCAGTTCTTC.

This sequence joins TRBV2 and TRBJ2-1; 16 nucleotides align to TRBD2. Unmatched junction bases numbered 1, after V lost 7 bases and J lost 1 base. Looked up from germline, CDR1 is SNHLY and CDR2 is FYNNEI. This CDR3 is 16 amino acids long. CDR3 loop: CASKGLAGGSYNEQFF. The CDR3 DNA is TGTGCCAGCAAGGGACTAGCGGGGGGGTCCTACAATGAGCAGTTCTTC. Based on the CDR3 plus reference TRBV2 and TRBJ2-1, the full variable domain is EPEVTQTPSHQVTQMGQEVILRCVPISNHLYFYWYRQILGQKVEFLVSFYNNEISEKSEIFDDQFSVERPDGSNFTLKIRSTKLEDSAMYFCASKGLAGGSYNEQFFGPGTRLTVL.

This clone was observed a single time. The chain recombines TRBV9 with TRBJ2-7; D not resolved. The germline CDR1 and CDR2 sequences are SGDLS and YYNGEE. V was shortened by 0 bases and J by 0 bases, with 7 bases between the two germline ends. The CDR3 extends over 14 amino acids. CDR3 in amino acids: CASSVGINSYEQYF. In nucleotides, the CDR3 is TGTGCCAGCAGCGTAGGCATAAACTCCTACGAGCAGTACTTC.

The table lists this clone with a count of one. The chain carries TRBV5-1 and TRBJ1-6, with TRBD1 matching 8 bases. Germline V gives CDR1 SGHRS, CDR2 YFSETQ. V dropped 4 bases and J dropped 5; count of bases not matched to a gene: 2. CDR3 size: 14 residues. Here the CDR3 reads CASSADRDNSPLHF. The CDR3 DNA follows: TGCGCCAGCAGCGCGGACAGGGATAATTCACCCCTCCACTTT.

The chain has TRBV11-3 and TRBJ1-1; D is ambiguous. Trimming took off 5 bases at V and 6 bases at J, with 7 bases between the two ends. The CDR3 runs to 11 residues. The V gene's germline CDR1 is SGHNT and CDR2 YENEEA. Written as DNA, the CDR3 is TGTGCCAGCAGCGCCACGGCTGAAGCTTTCTTT. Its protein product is CASSATAEAFF.

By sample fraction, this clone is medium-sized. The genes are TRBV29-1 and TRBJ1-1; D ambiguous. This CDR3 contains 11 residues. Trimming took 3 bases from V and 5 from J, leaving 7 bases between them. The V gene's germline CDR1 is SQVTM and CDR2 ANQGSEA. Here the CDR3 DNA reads TGCAGCGTTGATGGGTTTACTGAAGCTTTCTTT. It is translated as CSVDGFTEAFF. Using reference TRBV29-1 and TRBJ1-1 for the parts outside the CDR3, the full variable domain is SAVISQKPSRDICQRGTSLTIQCQVDSQVTMMFWYRQQPGQSLTLIATANQGSEATYESGFVIDKFPISRPNLTFSTLTVSNMSPEDSSIYLCSVDGFTEAFFGQGTRLTVV.

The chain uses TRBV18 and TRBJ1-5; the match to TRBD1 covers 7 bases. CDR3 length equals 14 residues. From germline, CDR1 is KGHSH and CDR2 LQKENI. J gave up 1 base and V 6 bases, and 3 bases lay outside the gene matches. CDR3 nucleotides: TGTGCCAGCTCCCTGGGACAGAGCAATCAGCCCCAGCATTTT. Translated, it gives CASSLGQSNQPQHF.

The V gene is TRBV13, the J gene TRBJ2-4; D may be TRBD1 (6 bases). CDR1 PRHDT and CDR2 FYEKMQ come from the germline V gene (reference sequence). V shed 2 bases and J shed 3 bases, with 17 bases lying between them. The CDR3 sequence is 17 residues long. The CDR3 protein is CASSLQPKGGDKNIQYF. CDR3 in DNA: TGTGCCAGCAGCTTACAGCCCAAAGGGGGAGACAAAAACATTCAGTACTTC.

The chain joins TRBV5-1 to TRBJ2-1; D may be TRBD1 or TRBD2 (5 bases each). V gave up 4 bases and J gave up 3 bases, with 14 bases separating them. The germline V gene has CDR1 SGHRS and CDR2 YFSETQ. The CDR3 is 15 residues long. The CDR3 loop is CASSRGEVGYNEQFF. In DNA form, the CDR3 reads TGCGCCAGCAGCAGAGGGGAAGTCGGCTACAATGAGCAGTTCTTC.